These 21 T cell receptor beta chains originate from one sample sequenced in a study of cytomegalovirus exposure and HLA in healthy donors. 13 Jbeta primers and 60 Vbeta primers were used for the PCR. The data were produced by immunoSEQ multiplex PCR, yet TCRdb's version contains in-frame clones alone and is incomplete. The data contain a few hundred thousand clones, around 81% of them singletons. The sample consisted of PBMCs. Receptors originate from a woman aged 45-65 years in good health and CMV-seropositive.

V is TRBV27 and J is TRBJ1-1; D is unresolved. The CDR3 is made up of 15 amino acids. Looked up from germline, CDR1 is MNHEY and CDR2 is SMNVEV (reference sequence). The V and J ends lost 7 bases and 0 bases respectively, with 15 bases between them. The CDR3 region has the DNA TGTGCCAGCACCCCGCGCCGGGTGATGAACACTGAAGCTTTCTTT. This encodes CASTPRRVMNTEAFF.

The rearrangement joins TRBV5-1 to TRBJ1-2; 10 bases are a match to TRBD1. The CDR3 runs to 15 residues. Losses at the gene ends were 4 bases for V and 0 bases for J; bases not matched to a gene: 3. The germline CDR1 and CDR2 sequences are SGHRS and YFSETQ. The CDR3 region has the DNA TGCGCCAGCAGCGGCGGACAGGGGGCTAACTATGGCTACACCTTC. This encodes CASSGGQGANYGYTF.

This rearrangement joins TRBV27 to TRBJ1-1, with 8 positions matching TRBD1. V trimming: 6 bases; J trimming: 10 bases; junction bases outside the gene matches: 10. The CDR3 has 13 residues. CDR1 MNHEY and CDR2 SMNVEV come from the germline V gene (reference sequence). The CDR3: CASSGQGGGLAFF. As DNA, the CDR3 is TGTGCCAGCAGCGGACAGGGTGGTGGGTTAGCTTTCTTT.

The gene calls are TRBV29-1 and TRBJ1-2; D uncertain. The CDR3 covers 11 residues. The V end lost 6 bases, the J end lost 3 bases, and 8 bases lay between the germline ends. Per germline, CDR1 SQVTM and CDR2 ANQGSEA. The CDR3 DNA sequence: TGCAGCGTGGCCCTTTACTATGGCTACACCTTC. Translated, it gives CSVALYYGYTF.

Comments on this clone: The sample carries other DNA sequences with the same CDR3. The chain is built from TRBV5-6 and TRBJ2-7; perhaps TRBD1 as D (6 bases). V lost 4 bases and J 3 bases, leaving 14 bases between the germline ends. This CDR3 is built from 14 residues. Germline CDR1 is SGHDT and CDR2 is YYEEEE. The CDR3 coding sequence is TGTGCCAGCAGCCCGAAGGGGGATCTCTACGAGCAGTACTTC. As protein: CASSPKGDLYEQYF.

The chain carries TRBV4-1 and TRBJ2-3, with 7 bases lining up with TRBD2. Trimming took 3 bases from V and 3 from J; bases not matched to a gene: 12. This CDR3 is 17 amino acids long. Germline assignment: CDR1 MGHRA and CDR2 YSYEKL. CDR3: CASSHPRGGLGTDTQYF. For the CDR3, the DNA is TGCGCCAGCAGCCATCCCCGGGGCGGACTAGGAACAGATACGCAGTATTTT.

The gene calls are TRBV5-1 and TRBJ2-3; D gene ambiguous. CDR3 length: 14 amino acids. Germline V CDR1 and CDR2: SGHRS, YFSETQ. V gave up 0 bases and J gave up 2 bases, with 7 bases separating them. The CDR3 DNA reads as TGCGCCAGCAGCTTGGGTAGCTACACAGATACGCAGTATTTT. Protein sequence: CASSLGSYTDTQYF. The full variable domain, in which reference TRBV5-1 and TRBJ2-3 provide the parts outside the CDR3, is KAGVTQTPRYLIKTRGQQVTLSCSPISGHRSVSWYQQTPGQGLQFLFEYFSETQRNKGNFPGRFSGRQFSNSRSEMNVSTLELGDSALYLCASSLGSYTDTQYFGPGTRLTVL.

The J gene is TRBJ1-2, the V gene TRBV28, with D maybe TRBD1 (6 bases). There are 12 residues in the CDR3. The germline gives CDR1 MDHEN, CDR2 SYDVKM. V was shortened by 5 bases and J by 6 bases, with 10 bases between the two germline ends. CDR3 bases: TGTGCCAGCAGTCGTAACAGGGATGGCTACACCTTC. Translated, it gives CASSRNRDGYTF.

This chain connects TRBV19 to TRBJ1-2, with 11 bases lining up with TRBD1. V lost 10 bases, J lost 7 bases, and 5 bases stayed unmatched. The CDR3 sequence is 12 residues long. Germline-derived CDR1 and CDR2 are LNHDA and SQIVND (reference sequence). The DNA of the CDR3 is TGTGCCACTGGACAGGGGGCGCGTGGCTACACCTTC. As protein: CATGQGARGYTF.

In this sample, this clone turned up a few times. The rearrangement links TRBV28 to TRBJ1-1; D may be TRBD1 (5 bases). The CDR3 totals 14 residues. Germline-derived CDR1 and CDR2 are MDHEN and SYDVKM. Trimming removed 6 bases at V and 6 bases at J, with 17 bases between. The DNA of the CDR3 is TGTGCCAGCAGCCACGGGGGGAGAGGGGCTGAAGCTTTCTTT. Its protein product is CASSHGGRGAEAFF.

V gene TRBV11-2 combines with J gene TRBJ2-3; possible D gene TRBD2, 6 bases. Germline V lookup: CDR1 SGHAT, CDR2 FQNNGV. The germline V and J ends were trimmed by 1 base and 1 base, with 9 bases remaining between them. The CDR3 spans 15 residues. The CDR3 region is CASSLATGGTDTQYF. Written as DNA, the CDR3 is TGTGCCAGCAGCTTAGCGACGGGGGGCACAGATACGCAGTATTTT.

This chain connects TRBV4-1 to TRBJ2-1; TRBD2 aligns across 10 bases. Germline CDR1 is MGHRA and CDR2 is YSYEKL. V gave up 1 base and J gave up 4 bases; unmatched junction bases: 4. This CDR3 comprises 16 residues. Here the CDR3 DNA reads TGCGCCAGCAGCCAAGTGGCAGCGGGGGGGTACAATGAGCAGTTCTTC. It yields the protein CASSQVAAGGYNEQFF.

The chain carries TRBV7-2 and TRBJ1-1; D is possibly TRBD1 (5 bases). The CDR3 sequence is 14 residues long. The germline V gene encodes CDR1 SGHTA and CDR2 FQGNSA. Trimming took off 0 bases at V and 4 bases at J, with 9 bases between the two ends. DNA for the CDR3: TGTGCCAGCAGCTTAGCCCCAGGGCCCACTGAAGCTTTCTTT. Its protein is CASSLAPGPTEAFF.

This sequence joins TRBV11-2 and TRBJ1-6, with D perhaps matching TRBD1 (6 bases). CDR1 and CDR2 (germline): SGHAT, FQNNGV. V lost 2 bases to trimming and J lost 7 bases, with 15 bases between them. The length of the CDR3 is 16 residues. The CDR3 loop reads CASSLRGANANSPLHF. CDR3 in DNA: TGTGCCAGCAGCTTACGGGGGGCGAACGCAAATTCACCCCTCCACTTT.

The chain links TRBV10-3 to TRBJ1-5; possible D gene TRBD1, 5 bases. Germline-derived CDR1 and CDR2 are ENHRY and SYGVKD. CDR3 size: 14 residues. V lost 3 bases to trimming and J lost 3 bases, with 9 bases between them. CDR3 sequence (DNA): TGTGCCATCAGTGAACAGGAGAACAATCAGCCCCAGCATTTT. Its translation: CAISEQENNQPQHF.

This clone was seen a single time. The chain recombines TRBV6-6 with TRBJ1-6; weak D call: TRBD1 (5 bases). V was pared by 0 bases and J by 8 bases, with 5 bases between. CDR3 length equals 13 residues. The V gene's germline CDR1 is MNHNY and CDR2 SVGAGI (reference sequence). The CDR3 loop reads CASSYSQDSPLHF. The CDR3 region has the DNA TGTGCCAGCAGTTACTCACAGGATTCACCCCTCCACTTT.

This clone was detected only a few times. The chain uses TRBV19 and TRBJ1-6; D perhaps matches TRBD1 (5 bases). Germline CDR1 is LNHDA and CDR2 is SQIVND (reference sequence). The CDR3 consists of 12 residues. The V end lost 7 bases, the J end lost 10 bases, and 11 bases lay between the germline ends. CDR3 in amino acids: CASTQGSSPLHF. The CDR3 DNA reads TGTGCCAGTACCCAGGGAAGCTCACCCCTCCACTTT.

There are a few counts of this clone. The chain links TRBV30 to TRBJ2-7; the match to TRBD1 covers 7 bases. CDR1 is GTSNPN, CDR2 SVGIG, per germline (reference sequence). The CDR3 contains 11 residues. After removal of 5 bases from V and 2 bases from J, the junction contained 0 bases not matched to a gene. The CDR3 coding sequence is TGTGCCTGGGACAGGGCCTACGAGCAGTACTTC. Protein: CAWDRAYEQYF.

The gene calls are TRBV7-2 and TRBJ2-5; 9 bases agree with TRBD2. The germline V gene encodes CDR1 SGHTA and CDR2 FQGNSA. The CDR3 runs to 17 residues. Trimming cost V 3 bases and J 7 bases; bases outside gene matches: 15. CDR3 bases: TGTGCCAGCAGCTTCCCCCGGACTAGCGTAATTATGGGGACCCAGTACTTC. Translating gives CASSFPRTSVIMGTQYF.

This rearrangement joins TRBV5-6 to TRBJ1-6; D may be TRBD1 (5 bases). The V end was cut by 7 bases, the J end by 6 bases, with 20 bases between. Germline loops: CDR1 SGHDT, CDR2 YYEEEE. The CDR3 length is 16 residues. DNA for the CDR3: TGTGCCAGCTCAAGGGGAAGGGTACCCAGTAATTCACCCCTCCACTTT. Its translation: CASSRGRVPSNSPLHF.

This clone was recorded once. The V and J genes are TRBV4-1 and TRBJ2-7; weak D call: TRBD2 (5 bases). The V gene lost 4 bases and the J gene lost 2 bases, with 15 bases spanning the gap. The CDR3 is 15 residues long. The V gene's germline CDR1 is MGHRA and CDR2 YSYEKL. CDR3 DNA sequence: TGCGCCAGCAGCCCGTCGGCTAGCCTTCCCTACGAGCAGTACTTC. This sequence encodes CASSPSASLPYEQYF.